The T cell receptor (beta chain) described here comes from a study of preoperative IRX-2 immunotherapy in early breast cancer. Treatment noted: preoperative locoregional IRX-2 cytokine immunotherapy. Preoperative locoregional IRX-2 cytokine immunotherapy was tested in the phase Ib source study. Between the trimmed V and J ends, which lost 3 bases and 7 bases, there was a span of 21 bases. Germline assignment: CDR1 MRHNA and CDR2 SNTAGT. This CDR3 is built from 17 residues. Sequencing was performed with immunoSEQ multiplex PCR; in TCRdb, only in-frame clones are kept and a portion is missing. This repertoire shows 75,000 to 100,000 clones, roughly 85% found once; its top ten account for roughly 1.9%.

This chain joins TRBV6-4 and TRBJ2-2; D is possibly TRBD2 (5 bases). The source is a human donor with breast cancer. Here the sequenced sample was tumor tissue, taken after IRX-2 immunotherapy. The CDR3 nucleotides are TGTGCCAGCAGTGAAGGAAGGGTAACTAGGATGGTCGGGGAGCTGTTTTTT. Protein: CASSEGRVTRMVGELFF.